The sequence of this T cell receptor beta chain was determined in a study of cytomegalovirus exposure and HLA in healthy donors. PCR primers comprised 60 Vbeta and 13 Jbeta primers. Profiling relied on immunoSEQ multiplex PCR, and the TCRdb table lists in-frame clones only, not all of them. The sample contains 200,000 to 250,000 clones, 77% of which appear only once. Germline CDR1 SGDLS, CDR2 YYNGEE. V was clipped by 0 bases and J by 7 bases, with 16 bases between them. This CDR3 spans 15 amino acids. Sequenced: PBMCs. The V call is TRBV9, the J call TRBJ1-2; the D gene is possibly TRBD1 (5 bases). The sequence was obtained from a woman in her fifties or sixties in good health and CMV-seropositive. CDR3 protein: CASSVGDWDGSGYTF. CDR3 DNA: TGTGCCAGCAGCGTAGGGGACTGGGACGGGTCTGGCTACACCTTC.